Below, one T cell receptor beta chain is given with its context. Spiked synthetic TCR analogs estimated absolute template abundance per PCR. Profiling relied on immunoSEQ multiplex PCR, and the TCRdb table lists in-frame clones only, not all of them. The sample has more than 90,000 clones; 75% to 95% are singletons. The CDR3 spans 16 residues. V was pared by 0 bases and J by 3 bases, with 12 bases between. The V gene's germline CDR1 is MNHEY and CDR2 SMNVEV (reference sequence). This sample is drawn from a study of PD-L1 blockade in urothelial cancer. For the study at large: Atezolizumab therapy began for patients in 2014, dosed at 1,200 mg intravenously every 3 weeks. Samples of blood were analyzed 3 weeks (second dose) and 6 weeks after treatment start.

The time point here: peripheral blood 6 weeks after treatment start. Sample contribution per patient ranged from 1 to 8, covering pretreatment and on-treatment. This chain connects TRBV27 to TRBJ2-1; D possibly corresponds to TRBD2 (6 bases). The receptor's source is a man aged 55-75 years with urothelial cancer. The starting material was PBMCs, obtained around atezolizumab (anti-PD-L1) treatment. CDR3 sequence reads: CASSLSPSDLYNEQFF. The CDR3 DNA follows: TGTGCCAGCAGTTTATCACCTAGCGATCTCTACAATGAGCAGTTCTTC.